The clone carrying this T cell receptor (beta chain) was counted a few times. The antigen is not known. TCRdb's copy holds only in-frame clones and misses some; the assay was immunoSEQ multiplex PCR. This repertoire shows more than 60,000 clones, less than 95% found once; its top ten account for around 0.15%. The sample originates from a study of human versus mouse CDR3 diversity and MHC coevolution. The study's findings and limits: Human T cells underwent selection on over five different MHC II alleles. By iCHAO1, human TCR beta clonotypes numbered about 1.5 million, the most.

This CDR3 is built from 15 residues. V was clipped by 6 bases and J by 2 bases; unmatched bases: 6. Germline CDR1 and CDR2: MNHEY and SMNVEV (reference sequence). The rearrangement uses TRBV27 and TRBJ2-1; the match to TRBD2 covers 8 bases. The receptor was derived from a person between 25 and 75 years old in good health. Material: naive CD4+ T cells from blood. The sample's subset: CD45RO-negative CD62L-positive naive CD4 T cells. Written as DNA, the CDR3 is TGTGCCAGCAGATTTGGGCGGGAGGCCTACAATGAGCAGTTCTTC. Protein: CASRFGREAYNEQFF.